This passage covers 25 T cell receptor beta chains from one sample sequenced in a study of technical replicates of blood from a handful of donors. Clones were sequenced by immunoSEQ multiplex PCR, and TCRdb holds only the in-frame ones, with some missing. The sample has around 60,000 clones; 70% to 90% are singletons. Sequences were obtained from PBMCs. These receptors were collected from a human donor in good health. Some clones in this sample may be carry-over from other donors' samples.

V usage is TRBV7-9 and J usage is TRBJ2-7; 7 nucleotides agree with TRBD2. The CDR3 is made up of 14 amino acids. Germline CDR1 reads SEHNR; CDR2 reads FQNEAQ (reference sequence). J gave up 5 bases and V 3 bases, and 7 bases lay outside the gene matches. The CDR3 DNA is TGTGCCAGCAGCTTGGCGGGAGCCATCCACGAGCAGTACTTC. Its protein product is CASSLAGAIHEQYF.

The CDR3 loop is CASSLGSSYNEQFF. Here the CDR3 DNA reads TGTGCCAGCAGCCTGGGGAGCTCCTACAATGAGCAGTTCTTC. The chain combines TRBV9 with TRBJ2-1, with D maybe TRBD2 (5 bases). The V gene lost 4 bases and the J gene lost 0 bases, with 8 bases spanning the gap. The CDR3 spans 14 residues. Looked up from germline, CDR1 is SGDLS and CDR2 is YYNGEE.

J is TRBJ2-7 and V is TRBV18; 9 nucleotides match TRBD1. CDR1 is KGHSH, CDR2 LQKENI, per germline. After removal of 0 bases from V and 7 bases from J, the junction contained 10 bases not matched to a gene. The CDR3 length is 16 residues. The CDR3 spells CASSPPLKQGAWEQYF. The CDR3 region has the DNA TGTGCCAGCTCACCACCTCTCAAACAGGGGGCGTGGGAGCAGTACTTC.

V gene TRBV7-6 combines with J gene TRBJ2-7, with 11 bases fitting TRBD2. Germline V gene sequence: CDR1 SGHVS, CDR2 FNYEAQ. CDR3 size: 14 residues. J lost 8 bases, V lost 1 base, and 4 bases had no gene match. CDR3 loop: CASSLEVAGGQQYF. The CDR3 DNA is TGTGCCAGCAGCTTAGAAGTAGCGGGGGGGCAGCAGTACTTC.

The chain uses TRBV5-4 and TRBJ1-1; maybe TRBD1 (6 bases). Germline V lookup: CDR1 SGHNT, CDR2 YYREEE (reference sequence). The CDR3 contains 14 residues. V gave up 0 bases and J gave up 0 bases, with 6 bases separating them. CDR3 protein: CASSLDRVNTEAFF. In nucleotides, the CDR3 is TGTGCCAGCAGCTTGGACAGGGTGAACACTGAAGCTTTCTTT.

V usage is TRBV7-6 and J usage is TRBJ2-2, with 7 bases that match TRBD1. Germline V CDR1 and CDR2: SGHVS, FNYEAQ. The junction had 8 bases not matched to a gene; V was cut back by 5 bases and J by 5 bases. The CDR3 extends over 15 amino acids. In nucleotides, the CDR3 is TGTGCCAGCAGCCCCCCAGGGGGATGGACCGGGGAGCTGTTTTTT. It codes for CASSPPGGWTGELFF.

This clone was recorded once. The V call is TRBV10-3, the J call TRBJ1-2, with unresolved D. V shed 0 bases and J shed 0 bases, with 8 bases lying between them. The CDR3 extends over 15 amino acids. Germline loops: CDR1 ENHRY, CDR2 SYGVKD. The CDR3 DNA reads TGTGCCATCAGTGAGTCCGACACAACTAACTATGGCTACACCTTC. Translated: CAISESDTTNYGYTF.

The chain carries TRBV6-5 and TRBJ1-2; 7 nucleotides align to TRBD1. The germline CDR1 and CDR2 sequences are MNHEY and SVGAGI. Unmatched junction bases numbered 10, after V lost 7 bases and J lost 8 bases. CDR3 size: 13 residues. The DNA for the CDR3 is TGTGCCAGCACGACGGGTCCAGGGGGAGGCTACACCTTC. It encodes CASTTGPGGGYTF.

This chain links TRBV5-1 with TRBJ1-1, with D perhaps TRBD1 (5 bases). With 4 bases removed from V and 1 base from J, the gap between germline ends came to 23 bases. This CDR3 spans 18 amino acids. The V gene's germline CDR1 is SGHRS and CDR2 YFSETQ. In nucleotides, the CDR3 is TGCGCCAGCAGCCTCCGAAACCGGGGGGGAAGAGGGAACACTGAAGCTTTCTTT. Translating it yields CASSLRNRGGRGNTEAFF.

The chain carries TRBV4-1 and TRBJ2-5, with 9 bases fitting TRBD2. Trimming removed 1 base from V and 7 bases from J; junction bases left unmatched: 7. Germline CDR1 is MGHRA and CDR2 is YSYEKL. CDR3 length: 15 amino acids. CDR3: CASSQGASGVRTQYF. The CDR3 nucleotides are TGCGCCAGCAGCCAAGGGGCTAGCGGGGTCCGGACCCAGTACTTC.

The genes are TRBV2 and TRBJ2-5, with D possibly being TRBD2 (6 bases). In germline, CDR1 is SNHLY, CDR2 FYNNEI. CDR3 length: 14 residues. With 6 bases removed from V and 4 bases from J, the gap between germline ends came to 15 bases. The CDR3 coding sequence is TGTGCCAGCAGCGTGGGAGGAATACGAGAGACCCAGTACTTC. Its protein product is CASSVGGIRETQYF.

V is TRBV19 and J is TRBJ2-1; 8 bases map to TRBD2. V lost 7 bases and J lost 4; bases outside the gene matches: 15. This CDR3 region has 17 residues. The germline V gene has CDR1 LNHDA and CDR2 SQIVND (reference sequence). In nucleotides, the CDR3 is TGTGCCAGTAAAAAACGGGGGGGAGGGCCTACTTACAATGAGCAGTTCTTC. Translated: CASKKRGGGPTYNEQFF.

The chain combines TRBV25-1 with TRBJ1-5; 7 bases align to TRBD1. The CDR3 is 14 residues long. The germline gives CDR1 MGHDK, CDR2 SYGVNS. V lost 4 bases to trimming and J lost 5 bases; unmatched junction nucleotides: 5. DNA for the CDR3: TGTGCCAGCAGTGGCACAGGGGCGGATCAGCCCCAGCATTTT. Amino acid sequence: CASSGTGADQPQHF.

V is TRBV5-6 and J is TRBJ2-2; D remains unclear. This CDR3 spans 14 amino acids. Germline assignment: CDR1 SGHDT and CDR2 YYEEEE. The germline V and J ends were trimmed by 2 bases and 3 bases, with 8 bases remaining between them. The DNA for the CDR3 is TGTGCCAGCAGCTTCGGCGGAGACACCGGGGAGCTGTTTTTT. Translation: CASSFGGDTGELFF.

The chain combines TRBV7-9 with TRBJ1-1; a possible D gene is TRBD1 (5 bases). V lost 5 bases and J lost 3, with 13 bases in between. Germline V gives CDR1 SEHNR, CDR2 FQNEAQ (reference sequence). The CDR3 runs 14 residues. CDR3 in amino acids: CASSGSGGDTEAFF. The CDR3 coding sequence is TGTGCCAGCAGCGGCAGCGGGGGTGACACTGAAGCTTTCTTT.

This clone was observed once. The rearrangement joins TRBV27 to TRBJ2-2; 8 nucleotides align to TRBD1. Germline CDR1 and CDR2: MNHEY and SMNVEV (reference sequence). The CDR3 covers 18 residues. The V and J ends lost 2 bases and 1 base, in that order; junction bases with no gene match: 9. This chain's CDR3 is CASSLGSAGTGNTGELFF. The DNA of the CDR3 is TGTGCCAGCAGTTTAGGTTCCGCCGGGACAGGGAACACCGGGGAGCTGTTTTTT.

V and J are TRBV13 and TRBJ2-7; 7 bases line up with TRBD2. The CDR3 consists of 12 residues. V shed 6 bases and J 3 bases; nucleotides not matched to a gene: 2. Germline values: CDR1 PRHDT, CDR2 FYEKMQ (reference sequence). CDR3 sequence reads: CASSREDYEQYF. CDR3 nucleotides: TGTGCCAGCAGTCGGGAGGACTACGAGCAGTACTTC.

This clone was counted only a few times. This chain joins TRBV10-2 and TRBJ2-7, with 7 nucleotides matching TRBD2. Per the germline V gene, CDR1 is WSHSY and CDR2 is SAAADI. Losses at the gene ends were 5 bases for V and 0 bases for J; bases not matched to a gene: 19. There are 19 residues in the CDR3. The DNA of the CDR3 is TGCGCCAGCAGTTCCTCTAAGTTCAAAGCGGGGATCGACTCCTACGAGCAGTACTTC. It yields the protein CASSSSKFKAGIDSYEQYF.

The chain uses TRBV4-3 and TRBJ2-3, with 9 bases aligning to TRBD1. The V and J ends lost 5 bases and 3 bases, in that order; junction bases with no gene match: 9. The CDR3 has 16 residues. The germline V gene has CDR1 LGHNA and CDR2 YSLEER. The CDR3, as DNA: TGCGCCAGCAGCAAACGGACAGGGGTATCAACAGATACGCAGTATTTT. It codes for CASSKRTGVSTDTQYF.

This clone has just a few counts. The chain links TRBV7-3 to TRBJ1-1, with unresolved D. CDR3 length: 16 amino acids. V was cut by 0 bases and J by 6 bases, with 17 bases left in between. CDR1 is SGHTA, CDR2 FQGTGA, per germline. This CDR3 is CASSLTTAGGAAEAFF. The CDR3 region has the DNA TGTGCCAGCAGCTTAACGACGGCGGGAGGTGCCGCTGAAGCTTTCTTT.

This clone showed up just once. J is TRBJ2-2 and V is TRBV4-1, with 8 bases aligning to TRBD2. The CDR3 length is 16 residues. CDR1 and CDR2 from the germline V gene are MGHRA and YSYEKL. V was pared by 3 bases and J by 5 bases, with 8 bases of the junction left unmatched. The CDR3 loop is CASSQGAGGPTGELFF. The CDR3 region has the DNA TGCGCCAGCAGCCAGGGGGCGGGGGGACCAACCGGGGAGCTGTTTTTT.

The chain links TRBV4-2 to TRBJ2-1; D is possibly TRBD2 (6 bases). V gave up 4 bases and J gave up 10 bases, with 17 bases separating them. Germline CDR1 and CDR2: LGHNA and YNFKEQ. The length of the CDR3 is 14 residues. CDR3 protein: CASSPGRDSDEQFF. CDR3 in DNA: TGTGCCAGCAGCCCCGGACGGGACTCCGACGAGCAGTTCTTC.

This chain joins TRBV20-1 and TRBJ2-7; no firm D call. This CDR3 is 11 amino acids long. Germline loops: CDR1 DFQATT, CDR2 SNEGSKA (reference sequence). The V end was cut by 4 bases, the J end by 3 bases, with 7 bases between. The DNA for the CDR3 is TGCAGTGCTAAACAGCTCTACGAGCAGTACTTC. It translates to CSAKQLYEQYF.

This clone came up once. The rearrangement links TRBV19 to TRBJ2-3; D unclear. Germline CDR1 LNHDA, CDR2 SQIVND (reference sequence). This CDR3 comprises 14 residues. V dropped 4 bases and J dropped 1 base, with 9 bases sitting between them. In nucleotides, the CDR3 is TGTGCCAGTAGTACAAGACTGGGCACAGATACGCAGTATTTT. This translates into CASSTRLGTDTQYF. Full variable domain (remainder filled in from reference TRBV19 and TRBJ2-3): DGGITQSPKYLFRKEGQNVTLSCEQNLNHDAMYWYRQDPGQGLRLIYYSQIVNDFQKGDIAEGYSVSREKKESFPLTVTSAQKNPTAFYLCASSTRLGTDTQYFGPGTRLTVL.

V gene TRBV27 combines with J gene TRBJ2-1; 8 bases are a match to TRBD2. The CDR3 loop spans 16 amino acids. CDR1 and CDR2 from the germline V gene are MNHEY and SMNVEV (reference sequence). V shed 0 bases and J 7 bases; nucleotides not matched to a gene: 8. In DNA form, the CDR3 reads TGTGCCAGCAGTTTATCCGGGACTAGATTAACAAATGAGCAGTTCTTC. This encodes CASSLSGTRLTNEQFF.